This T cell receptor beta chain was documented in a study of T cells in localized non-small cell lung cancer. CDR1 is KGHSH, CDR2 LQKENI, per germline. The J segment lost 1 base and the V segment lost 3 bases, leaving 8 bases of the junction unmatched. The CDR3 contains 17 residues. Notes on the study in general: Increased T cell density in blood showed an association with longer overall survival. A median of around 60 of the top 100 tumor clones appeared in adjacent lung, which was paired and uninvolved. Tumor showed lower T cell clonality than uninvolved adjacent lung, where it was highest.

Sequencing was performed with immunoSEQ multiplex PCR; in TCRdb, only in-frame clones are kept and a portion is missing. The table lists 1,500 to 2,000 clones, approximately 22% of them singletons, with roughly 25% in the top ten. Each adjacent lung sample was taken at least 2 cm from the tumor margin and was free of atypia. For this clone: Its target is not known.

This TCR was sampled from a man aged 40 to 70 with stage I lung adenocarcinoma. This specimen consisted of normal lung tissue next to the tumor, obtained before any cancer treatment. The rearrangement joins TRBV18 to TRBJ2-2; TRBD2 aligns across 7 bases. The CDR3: CASSPTQRGLNTGELFF. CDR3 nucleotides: TGTGCCAGCTCACCTACCCAGCGGGGATTGAACACCGGGGAGCTGTTTTTT.